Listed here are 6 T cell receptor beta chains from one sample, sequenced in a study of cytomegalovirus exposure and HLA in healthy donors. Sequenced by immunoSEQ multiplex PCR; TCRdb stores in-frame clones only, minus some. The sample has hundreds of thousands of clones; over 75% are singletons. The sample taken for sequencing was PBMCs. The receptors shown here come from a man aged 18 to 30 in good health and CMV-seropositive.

The CDR3 sequence is CAIPDGEAFF. CDR3 nucleotide sequence: TGTGCCATCCCAGACGGTGAAGCTTTCTTT. This chain links TRBV5-4 with TRBJ1-1; no reliable D call. Germline V lookup: CDR1 SGHNT, CDR2 YYREEE (reference sequence). V was shortened by 9 bases and J by 7 bases, with 10 bases between the two germline ends. The CDR3 is made up of 10 amino acids. The full variable domain, in which reference TRBV5-4 and TRBJ1-1 provide the parts outside the CDR3, is ETGVTQSPTHLIKTRGQQVTLRCSSQSGHNTVSWYQQALGQGPQFIFQYYREEENGRGNFPPRFSGLQFPNYSSELNVNALELDDSALYLCAIPDGEAFFGQGTRLTVV.

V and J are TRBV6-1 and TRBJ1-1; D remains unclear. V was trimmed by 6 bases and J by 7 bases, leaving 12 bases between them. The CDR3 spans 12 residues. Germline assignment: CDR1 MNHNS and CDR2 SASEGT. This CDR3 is CASSVRRGEAFF. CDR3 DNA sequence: TGTGCCAGCAGCGTCCGGAGAGGTGAAGCTTTCTTT.

As DNA, the CDR3 is TGTGCCAGCAGTTTAGGGGGGAGGGGTAGGGCAGATACGCAGTATTTT. Amino acid sequence: CASSLGGRGRADTQYF. The chain links TRBV27 to TRBJ2-3; 7 bases match TRBD2. The length of the CDR3 is 16 residues. The germline gives CDR1 MNHEY, CDR2 SMNVEV (reference sequence). With 2 bases clipped from V and 4 bases from J, the junction kept 9 bases outside the gene matches.

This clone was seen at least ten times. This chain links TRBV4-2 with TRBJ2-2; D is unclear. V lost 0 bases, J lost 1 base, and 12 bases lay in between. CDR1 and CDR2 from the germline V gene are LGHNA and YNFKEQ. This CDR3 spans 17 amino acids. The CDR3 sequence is CASSQEAEYQNTGELFF. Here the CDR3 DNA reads TGTGCCAGCAGCCAAGAAGCCGAATACCAGAACACCGGGGAGCTGTTTTTT.

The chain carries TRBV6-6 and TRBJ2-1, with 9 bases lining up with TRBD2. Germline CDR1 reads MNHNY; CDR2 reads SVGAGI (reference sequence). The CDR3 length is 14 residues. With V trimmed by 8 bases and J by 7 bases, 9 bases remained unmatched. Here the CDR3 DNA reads TGTGCCAGCTTGGCGGGAGGGGTGTATAATGAGCAGTTCTTC. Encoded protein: CASLAGGVYNEQFF.

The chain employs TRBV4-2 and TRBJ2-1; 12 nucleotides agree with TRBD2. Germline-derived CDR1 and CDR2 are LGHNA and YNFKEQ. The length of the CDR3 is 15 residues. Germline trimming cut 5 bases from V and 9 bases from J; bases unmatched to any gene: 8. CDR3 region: CASSELAGGVGEQFF. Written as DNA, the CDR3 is TGTGCCAGCAGCGAACTAGCGGGAGGAGTGGGTGAGCAGTTCTTC.